Listed here is a single T cell receptor (beta chain). Its specificity is unknown. The data are from a study of cytomegalovirus exposure and HLA in healthy donors. PCR employed 60 Vbeta and 13 Jbeta primers. Generated by immunoSEQ multiplex PCR, the TCRdb table keeps only in-frame clones and is missing some. The sample lists some 200,000 clones; 76% were seen once. Broader study findings: Researchers reportedly found TCR beta sequences accurately predicted most subjects' HLA-A and HLA-B alleles. A list of 150 to 200 TCR beta chains associated with cytomegalovirus was given.

Germline CDR1 is LNHDA and CDR2 is SQIVND (reference sequence). The ends lost 3 bases at V and 2 bases at J; junction bases unmatched: 11. The CDR3 runs to 17 residues. The sequenced sample was PBMCs. This chain connects TRBV19 to TRBJ1-1, with 8 bases identical to TRBD1. This sequence originates from a man between 18 and 29 years old in good health and CMV-seronegative. The CDR3 region is CASSIRGQGLLNTEAFF. Written as DNA, the CDR3 is TGTGCCAGTAGTATTAGAGGACAGGGTCTTTTAAACACTGAAGCTTTCTTT.